Listed here are 11 T cell receptor beta chains from one sample, sequenced in a study of T-cell memory formation after mild COVID-19. TCRdb re-analysed the 5' RACE reads in MiXCR, keeping a single row per CDR3 protein. Found here are about 400,000 distinct CDR3 sequences, about 15% of them singletons; the top ten hold 20% to 25%. Specimen: PBMCs or a T cell subset sorted from them (not recorded which). Source of these receptors: a man aged 18-30 years who had mild COVID-19 (a few samples of this study predate the infection). Cell type and time point are not known.

The table lists this clonotype with many counts. The chain links TRBV7-2 to TRBJ2-3, with D possibly being TRBD2 (5 bases). Deletions cut 5 bases from V and 2 bases from J, with 17 bases between. The CDR3 sequence is 16 residues long. CDR1 is SGHTA and CDR2 is FQGNSA in the germline V gene. In DNA, the CDR3 is TGTGCCAGCAGCCGATACCGGGATGGCTACACAGATACGCAGTATTTT. This codes for CASSRYRDGYTDTQYF.

The chain employs TRBV18 and TRBJ2-1, with 7 bases identical to TRBD1. The germline V gene encodes CDR1 KGHSH and CDR2 LQKENI. The junction had 5 bases not matched to a gene; V was cut back by 2 bases and J by 4 bases. The CDR3 covers 15 residues. CDR3 amino acids: CASSPDDRAYNEQFF. The CDR3 bases are TGTGCCAGCTCACCAGACGACAGGGCTTACAATGAGCAGTTCTTC.

Ten or more counts support this clonotype. The chain couples TRBV12-3 or TRBV12-4 to TRBJ2-3; D may match TRBD1 or TRBD2 (6 bases each). This CDR3 contains 16 residues. V was cut by 2 bases and J by 1 base, with 13 bases left in between. The CDR3 reads CASSLRTGAGTDTQYF. The CDR3 bases are TGTGCCAGCAGTTTAAGGACGGGGGCCGGCACAGATACGCAGTATTTT.

There are a few counts of this clonotype. The chain combines TRBV24-1 with TRBJ2-5; D not certain. The germline V and J ends were trimmed by 2 bases and 5 bases, with 8 bases remaining between them. Germline CDR1 KGHDR, CDR2 SFDVKD. The CDR3 sequence is 13 residues long. CDR3 coding DNA: TGTGCCACCAGTGATTCCGGGCTGGAGACCCAGTACTTC. Translation gives CATSDSGLETQYF.

This clonotype was seen repeatedly, ten times or more. This chain connects TRBV20-1 to TRBJ2-7; TRBD2 agrees at 9 bases. The CDR3 extends over 14 amino acids. Germline loops: CDR1 DFQATT, CDR2 SNEGSKA (reference sequence). J gave up 9 bases and V 6 bases, and 15 bases lay outside the gene matches. CDR3: CSARTSSGTWGQYF. The CDR3 nucleotides read TGCAGTGCCCGTACGTCTAGCGGGACCTGGGGGCAGTACTTC.

This chain uses TRBV6-6 with TRBJ2-1; 7 bases match TRBD1. After removal of 2 bases from V and 7 bases from J, the junction contained 11 bases not matched to a gene. Germline CDR1 MNHNY, CDR2 SVGAGI (reference sequence). This CDR3 contains 16 residues. CDR3 nucleotide sequence: TGTGCCAGCAGTTACCCATGGGAAGGGGGCCCGAATGAGCAGTTCTTC. Protein: CASSYPWEGGPNEQFF.

CDR3 DNA: TGTGCCAGCAGCCAAGGGGGAGGCGTTAGCAATCAGCCCCAGCATTTT. It yields the protein CASSQGGGVSNQPQHF. The chain links TRBV3-1 to TRBJ1-5; D is unclear. This CDR3 comprises 16 residues. Germline V gene lookup returns CDR1 LGHDT and CDR2 YNNKEL (reference sequence). V shed 1 base and J shed 0 bases, with 10 bases lying between them.

This clonotype was recorded a few times. J is TRBJ2-5 and V is TRBV3-1, with unresolved D. The V gene's germline CDR1 is LGHDT and CDR2 YNNKEL (reference sequence). The CDR3 covers 13 residues. V lost 0 bases to trimming and J lost 6 bases, with 8 bases between them. The CDR3 coding sequence is TGTGCCAGCAGCCAAGAAGGGCCTCAGACCCAGTACTTC. It encodes CASSQEGPQTQYF.

This chain uses TRBV7-3 with TRBJ2-6, with 7 bases that match TRBD1. The CDR3 spans 17 residues. Trimming cost V 2 bases and J 2 bases; bases outside gene matches: 6. Germline CDR1 and CDR2: SGHTA and FQGTGA. CDR3: CASSLGPQGTGANVLTF. The CDR3 DNA follows: TGTGCCAGCAGCTTAGGACCACAGGGGACTGGGGCCAACGTCCTGACTTTC.

The J gene is TRBJ2-7, the V gene TRBV29-1; D is unresolved. Germline lookup yields CDR1 SQVTM and CDR2 ANQGSEA. The CDR3 has 11 residues. Deletions cut 4 bases from V and 3 bases from J, with 7 bases between. This chain's CDR3 is CSVGSIYEQYF. Written as DNA, the CDR3 is TGCAGCGTTGGCAGTATCTACGAGCAGTACTTC.

This sequence joins TRBV7-2 and TRBJ2-7; TRBD2 agrees at 8 bases. CDR3 length equals 14 residues. After removal of 0 bases from V and 4 bases from J, the junction contained 2 bases not matched to a gene. Germline CDR1 is SGHTA and CDR2 is FQGNSA. The CDR3 coding sequence is TGTGCCAGCAGCTTAGCGCGGGGGGTATACGAGCAGTACGTC. This sequence encodes CASSLARGVYEQYV.